This T cell receptor beta chain is drawn from a study of persistence of HIV-infected CD4 T cells. General observations from the study: Compared with CD3/CD28-stimulated cells, CMV- and Gag-responding cells showed lower TCRbeta richness. Degenerate expanded CDR3beta sequences were enriched among CMV- and Gag-responding cells. Bulk TCR data could not be restricted to HIV-1-infected CMV-responding cells.

To note about this clone: Its matching antigen is unknown.

Stimulation used approximately 9.1 ug/mL lysate from CMV-infected fibroblasts. Sorting selected CD4+ T cells upregulating both CD40 ligand and CD69. Suppressive ART was started during chronic HIV-1 infection in these adults. The immunoSEQ assay was version 4, run in survey mode. Clones were read by immunoSEQ multiplex PCR, and TCRdb kept only the in-frame ones, dropping some. The table lists 8,000 or so clones, roughly three fifths of them singletons. The V gene's germline CDR1 is SGHVS and CDR2 FQNEAQ. The CDR3 spans 13 residues. V lost 4 bases and J lost 10, with 11 bases in between. V gene TRBV7-8 combines with J gene TRBJ1-6; D is uncertain. The clonotype comes from an adult man with HIV who was CMV-seropositive. Specimen: CD4+ T cells sorted from PBMCs after approximately 19-hour stimulation, collected from a patient who received antiretroviral therapy. This CDR3 is CASSSLPQSPLHF. The CDR3 region has the DNA TGTGCCAGCAGCTCCCTTCCACAATCACCCCTCCACTTT.